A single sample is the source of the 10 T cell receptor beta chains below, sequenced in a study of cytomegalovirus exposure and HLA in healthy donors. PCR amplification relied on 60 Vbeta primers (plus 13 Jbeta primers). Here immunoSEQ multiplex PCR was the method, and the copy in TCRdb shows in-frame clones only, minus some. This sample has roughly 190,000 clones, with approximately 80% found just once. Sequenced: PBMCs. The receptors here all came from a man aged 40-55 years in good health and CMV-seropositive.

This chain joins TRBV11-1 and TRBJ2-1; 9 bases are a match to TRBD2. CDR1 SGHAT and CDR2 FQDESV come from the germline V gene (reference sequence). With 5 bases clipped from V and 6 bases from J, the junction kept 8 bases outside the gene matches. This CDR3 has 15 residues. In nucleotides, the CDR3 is TGTGCCAGCAGCATGCTTTTTAGCGGGAGCAATGAGCAGTTCTTC. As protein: CASSMLFSGSNEQFF.

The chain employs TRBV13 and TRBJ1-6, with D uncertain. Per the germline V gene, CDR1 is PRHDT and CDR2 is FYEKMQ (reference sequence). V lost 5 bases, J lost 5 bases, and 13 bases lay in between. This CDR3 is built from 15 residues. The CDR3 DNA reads TGTGCCAGCAGCCGCCGAGGTGGAGATAATTCACCCCTCCACTTT. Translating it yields CASSRRGGDNSPLHF.

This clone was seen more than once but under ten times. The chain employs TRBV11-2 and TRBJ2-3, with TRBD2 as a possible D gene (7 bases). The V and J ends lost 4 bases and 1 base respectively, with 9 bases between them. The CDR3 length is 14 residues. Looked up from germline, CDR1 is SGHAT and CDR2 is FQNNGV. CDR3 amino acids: CASSWEGGTDTQYF. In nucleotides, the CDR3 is TGTGCCAGCAGCTGGGAGGGGGGCACAGATACGCAGTATTTT.

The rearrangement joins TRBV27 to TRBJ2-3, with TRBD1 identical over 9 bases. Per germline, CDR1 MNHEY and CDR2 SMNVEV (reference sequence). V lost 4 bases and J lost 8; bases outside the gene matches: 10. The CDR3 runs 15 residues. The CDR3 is CASSSSGTGSGTQYF. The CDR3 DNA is TGTGCCAGCAGTTCCTCCGGGACAGGGTCAGGTACGCAGTATTTT.

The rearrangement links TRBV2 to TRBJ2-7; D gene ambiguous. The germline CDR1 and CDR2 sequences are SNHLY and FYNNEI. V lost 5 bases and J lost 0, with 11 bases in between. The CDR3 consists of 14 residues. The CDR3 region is CASSSRQDSYEQYF. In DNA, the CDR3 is TGTGCCAGCAGTAGCCGTCAGGACTCCTACGAGCAGTACTTC.

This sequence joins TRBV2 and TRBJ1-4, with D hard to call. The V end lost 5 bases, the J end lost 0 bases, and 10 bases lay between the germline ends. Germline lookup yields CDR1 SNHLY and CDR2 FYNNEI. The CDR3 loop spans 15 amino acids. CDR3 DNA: TGTGCCAGCAGTCAAACGGGGACAACTAATGAAAAACTGTTTTTT. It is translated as CASSQTGTTNEKLFF.

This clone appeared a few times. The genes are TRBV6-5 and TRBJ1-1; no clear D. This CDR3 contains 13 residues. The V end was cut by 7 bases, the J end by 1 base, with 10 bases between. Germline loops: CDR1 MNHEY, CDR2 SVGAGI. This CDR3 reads CASTRATNTEAFF. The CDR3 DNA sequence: TGTGCCAGCACCCGAGCTACGAACACTGAAGCTTTCTTT.

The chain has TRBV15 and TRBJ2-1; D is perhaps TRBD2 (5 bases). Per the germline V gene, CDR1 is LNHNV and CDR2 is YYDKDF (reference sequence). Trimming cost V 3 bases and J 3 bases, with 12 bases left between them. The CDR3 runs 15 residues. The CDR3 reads CATSRHDGDYNEQFF. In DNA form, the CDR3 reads TGTGCCACCAGCAGGCACGACGGGGACTACAATGAGCAGTTCTTC.

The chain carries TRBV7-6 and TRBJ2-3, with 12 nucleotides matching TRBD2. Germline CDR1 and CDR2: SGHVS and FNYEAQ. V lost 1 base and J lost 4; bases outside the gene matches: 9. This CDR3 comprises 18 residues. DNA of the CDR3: TGTGCCAGCAGCTTAGAATCTAGCGGGAGGGCCGGCGCAGATACGCAGTATTTT. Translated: CASSLESSGRAGADTQYF.

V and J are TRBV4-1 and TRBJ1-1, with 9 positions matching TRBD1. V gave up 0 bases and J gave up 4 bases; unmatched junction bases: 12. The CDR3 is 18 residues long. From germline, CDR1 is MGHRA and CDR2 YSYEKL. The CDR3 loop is CASSQERDRDSVFTEAFF. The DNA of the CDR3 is TGCGCCAGCAGCCAAGAAAGGGACAGGGATTCGGTGTTCACTGAAGCTTTCTTT.